Listed below are T cell receptor beta chains from one sample, sequenced in a study of blood T cells in healthy people across ages. Via MiXCR, TCRdb re-called the 5' RACE reads, giving one row per CDR3 protein. Among roughly 800,000 distinct CDR3 sequences listed, roughly 60% were seen once. The sample comprised blood. These receptors all stem from a man aged 25 to 40 in good health. Each CDR3 is given with its conserved first and last residue. Fields, in order: J gene, clone size, V gene, D gene, CDR3 protein, CDR3 DNA. D genes are given only for firm matches. Only part of the rows carry a size: once, few, many, or a class if the clone is expanded.

TRBJ1-1 . TRBV29-1 TRBD1 CSVAAPGQGKAFF TGCAGCGTTGCGGCGCCGGGACAGGGCAAAGCTTTCTTT
TRBJ2-1 . TRBV7-6 TRBD2 CASSLARRGLASNEQFF TGTGCCAGCAGCTTAGCGCGGAGGGGACTAGCGAGCAATGAGCAGTTCTTC
TRBJ1-2 once TRBV29-1 . CSVTTTQGSSGYTF TGCAGCGTGACAACTACACAGGGATCGAGTGGCTACACCTTC
TRBJ1-5 . TRBV6-1 . CASSESRSQHF TGTGCCAGCAGTGAATCCAGGTCTCAGCATTTT
TRBJ2-1 . TRBV19 . CASSCGLGGYNEQFF TGTGCCAGTAGTTGCGGACTGGGGGGTTACAATGAGCAGTTCTTC
TRBJ1-5 . TRBV20-1 . CSARDNGGPSLMGNSNQPQHF TGCAGTGCTAGAGATAACGGGGGGCCATCGTTGATGGGTAATAGCAATCAGCCCCAGCATTTT
TRBJ1-6 . TRBV20-1 . CSAQTGPPGSPLHF TGCAGTGCTCAGACCGGGCCCCCTGGTTCACCCCTCCACTTT
TRBJ1-4 . TRBV20-1 . CSAIRPGRAPGGEKLFF TGCAGTGCTATTAGACCAGGCAGGGCGCCCGGGGGTGAAAAACTGTTTTTT
TRBJ2-4 . TRBV20-1 . CSARDNIQYF TGCAGTGCTAGAGACAACATTCAGTACTTC
TRBJ2-5 . TRBV6-2/TRBV6-3 TRBD2 CASSDRTSGRSPQETQYF TGTGCCAGCAGTGATCGGACTAGCGGGAGGAGCCCCCAAGAGACCCAGTACTTC
TRBJ2-1 . TRBV7-9 . CASSLGGGGANEQFF TGTGCCAGCAGCTTAGGAGGGGGAGGGGCAAATGAGCAGTTCTTC
TRBJ2-7 . TRBV7-2 TRBD2 CASSLEGTSGTSEQYF TGTGCCAGCAGCTTAGAGGGGACTAGCGGGACTTCCGAGCAGTACTTC
TRBJ2-7 once TRBV2 TRBD1 CASSFRDSAYEQYF TGTGCCAGCAGTTTCCGGGACAGTGCCTACGAGCAGTACTTC
TRBJ1-5 . TRBV6-1 TRBD1 CASSPDRGGQPQHF TGTGCCAGCAGTCCGGACAGGGGCGGTCAGCCCCAGCATTTT
TRBJ1-5 . TRBV27 . CASSQGRDNQPQHF TGTGCCAGCAGCCAGGGCAGGGACAATCAGCCCCAGCATTTT
TRBJ2-7 few TRBV7-9 . CASSLGFGVRSSYEQYF TGTGCCAGCAGCTTAGGTTTCGGCGTTAGGAGCTCCTACGAGCAGTACTTC
TRBJ1-2 once TRBV11-2 TRBD1 CASSPGQSPRAYGYTF TGTGCCAGCAGCCCGGGACAGTCCCCCCGGGCCTATGGCTACACCTTC
TRBJ2-2 . TRBV20-1 . CSAGGQGSGELFF TGCAGTGCAGGGGGTCAAGGGTCCGGGGAGCTGTTTTTT
TRBJ2-7 few TRBV3-1 . CASSQAQLYEQYF TGTGCCAGCAGCCAAGCACAACTTTACGAGCAGTACTTC
TRBJ1-2 few TRBV29-1 . CSVGPSPGYGYTF TGCAGCGTCGGACCCTCTCCCGGGTATGGCTACACCTTC
TRBJ2-1 . TRBV7-3 . CASSLIRGAVGDNEQFF TGTGCCAGCAGCTTAATTCGGGGGGCGGTGGGGGACAATGAGCAGTTCTTC
TRBJ2-5 . TRBV27 . CASSLTIKETQYF TGTGCCAGCAGTCTAACAATTAAAGAGACCCAGTACTTC
TRBJ1-1 . TRBV5-5 . CASSYPRPGQNTEAFF TGTGCCAGCAGCTACCCGAGACCCGGGCAGAACACTGAAGCTTTCTTT